This TCR beta chain was identified during a study of T cell clones after liver transplantation (dated by TCRdb to about 2019). About the investigation overall: The samples were obtained from ITN030ST, a randomized trial that attempted immunosuppression withdrawal within 2 years after liver transplantation. Blood samples were collected pre-transplant, then pre-randomization ahead of withdrawal, and finally post-randomization once withdrawal had either been completed or failed. Until randomization at 12-24 months post-transplant, subjects were given standard immunosuppression, with no induction therapy. Tolerance meant complete immunosuppression withdrawal for at least one year without liver enzymes rising beyond twice the upper limit of normal. Of the eight recipients, three were HCV-positive, while the remaining recipients had been transplanted for non-autoimmune, non-viral indications. As an antigen-independent comparator for donor-reactive sequences, third party-reactive TCRbeta sequences were also identified from pre-transplant MLRs. The study cohort included 8 liver transplant recipients, of whom 3 were classified as tolerant and 5 as non-tolerant. Donor-reactive T cell clones were identified by TCRbeta sequencing after a pre-transplant mixed lymphocyte reaction and then tracked in post-transplant blood. The paper as a whole reports these results and caveats: Conclusions were preliminary, limited by small, heterogeneous patient numbers and non-standardized post-transplant time points. The decline in donor-reactive sequences exceeded the decline in third party-reactive sequences, suggesting partial antigen-specific deletion that was unrelated to withdrawal success. In most of the 8 subjects, circulating donor-reactive CD4 TCRbeta sequences decreased significantly after transplant, regardless of tolerance or HCV status. Low numbers of available donor cells limited the measurable donor-reactive repertoire in a couple of subjects. After accounting for repertoire turnover, donor-reactive detection was significantly reduced in 7 of 8 subjects for CD4 and 8 of 8 for CD8. Without allograft tissue specimens, donor-reactive T cells may have migrated into the graft rather than being deleted.

Unstimulated PBMCs, after thawing, were stained for CD3, CD4 and CD8 and then FACS-sorted into CD3+CD4+ and CD3+CD8+ populations. Randomization to immunosuppression withdrawal applied to every one of the 8 studied subjects. The Qiagen DNeasy Blood and Tissue Kit was used for genomic DNA isolation. Frozen genomic DNA underwent high-throughput TCRbeta CDR3 sequencing by immunoSEQ, including PCR amplification, mapping, bias correction and internal controls. The paper's data handling went like this. Productive rearrangements were retained, and unique TCRbeta sequences were defined by the CDR3 nucleotide sequence together with the V and J gene. For classification of a sequence as donor-reactive, at least 5-fold expansion in CFSE-low cells relative to unstimulated pre-transplant cells and a frequency of at least 0.01% were required. To ensure at least 90% detection power, minimum frequency thresholds were set for each subject based on that subject's lowest-template unstimulated sample. Repertoire turnover was measured by Jensen-Shannon divergence between the top 1000 TCRbeta sequences post- and pre-transplant. Changes in detection of donor-reactive sequences were assessed with two-sided Fisher's exact tests. TCRdb's version of the immuneACCESS table is confined to in-frame rearrangements and falls short of the full clone set. An unresolved V gene accounts for under half of the shortfall where checked; the remainder is of unknown origin. V, J and clone size are taken as reported in that table, and D and trimming were inferred from the DNA itself. Here the sample has roughly 60,000 clones; about 73% occur a single time. The top ten clones comprise 2.8% of the sample.

On this clone: Its cognate antigen has yet to be identified. Base-call qualities are not available, and no considerably larger clone is one nucleotide away.

CDR1 and CDR2 were assigned from the germline V gene as MDHEN and SYDVKM. The CDR3 covers 14 residues, taking in both the cysteine and the phenylalanine. Only the CDR3 portion is preserved as DNA: 42 bases, with reading frame beginning at the first base. Trimming costs V 4 bases and J 3 bases, and their ends lie 13 bases apart. Source: CD4+ T cells from blood, taken at the approximately 15-month timepoint. This chain is built from TRBV28 and TRBJ2-7; the best D guess is TRBD1, with 5 bases matching. The TCR sequence derives from a human patient who received a liver transplant. Some T cells seen after a transplant may have their origin in the graft donor. The DNA reads TGTGCCAGCAGTTCCCCTGACAGTTACTACGAGCAGTACTTC. Its protein is CASSSPDSYYEQYF. With the rest looked up from the reference TRBV28 and TRBJ2-7 genes rather than sequenced, the full variable domain is DVKVTQSSRYLVKRTGEKVFLECVQDMDHENMFWYRQDPGLGLRLIYFSYDVKMKEKGDIPEGYSVSREKKERFSLILESASTNQTSMYLCASSSPDSYYEQYFGPGTRLTVT.